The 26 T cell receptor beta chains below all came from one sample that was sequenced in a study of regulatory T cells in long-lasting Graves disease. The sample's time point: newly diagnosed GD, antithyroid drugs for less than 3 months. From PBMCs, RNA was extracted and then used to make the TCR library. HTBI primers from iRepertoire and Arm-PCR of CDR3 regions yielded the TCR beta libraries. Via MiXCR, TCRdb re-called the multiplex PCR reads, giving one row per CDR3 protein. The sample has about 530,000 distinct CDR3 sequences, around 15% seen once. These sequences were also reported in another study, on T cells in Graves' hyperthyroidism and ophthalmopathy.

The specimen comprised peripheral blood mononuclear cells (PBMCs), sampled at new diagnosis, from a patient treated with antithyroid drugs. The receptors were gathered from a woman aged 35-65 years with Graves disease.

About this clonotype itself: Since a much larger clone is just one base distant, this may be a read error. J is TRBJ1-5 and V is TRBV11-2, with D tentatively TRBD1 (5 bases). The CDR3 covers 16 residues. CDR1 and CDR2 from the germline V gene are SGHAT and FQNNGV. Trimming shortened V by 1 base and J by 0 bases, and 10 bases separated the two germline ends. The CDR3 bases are TGTGCCAGCAGCTTAGGGGGGGGGAGTAGCAATCAGCCCCAGCATTTT. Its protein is CASSLGGGSSNQPQHF.

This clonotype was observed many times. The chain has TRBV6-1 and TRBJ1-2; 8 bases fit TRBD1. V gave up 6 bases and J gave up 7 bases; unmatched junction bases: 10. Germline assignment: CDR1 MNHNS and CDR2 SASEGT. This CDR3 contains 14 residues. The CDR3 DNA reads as TGTGCCAGCAGAAAGCCGGGACAGGTATTTGGCTACACCTTC. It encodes CASRKPGQVFGYTF.

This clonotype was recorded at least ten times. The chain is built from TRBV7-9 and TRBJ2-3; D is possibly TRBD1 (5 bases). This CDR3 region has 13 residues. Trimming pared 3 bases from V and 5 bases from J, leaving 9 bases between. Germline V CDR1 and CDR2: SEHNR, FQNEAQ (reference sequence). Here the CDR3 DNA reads TGTGCCAGCAGCTTCAGGGTTGGAGATACGCAGTATTTT. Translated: CASSFRVGDTQYF.

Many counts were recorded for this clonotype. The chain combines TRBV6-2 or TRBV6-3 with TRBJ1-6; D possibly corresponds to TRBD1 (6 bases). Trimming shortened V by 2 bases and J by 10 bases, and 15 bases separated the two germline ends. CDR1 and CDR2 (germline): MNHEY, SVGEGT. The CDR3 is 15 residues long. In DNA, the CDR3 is TGTGCCAGCAGTTACGCGGACAGTACAATCTCACCCCTCCACTTT. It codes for CASSYADSTISPLHF.

The CDR3 DNA is TGTGCCAGCAGCTGGGGACCGACCAAGGGAGAGACCCAGTACTTC. It yields the protein CASSWGPTKGETQYF. The chain recombines TRBV5-6 with TRBJ2-5; D is perhaps TRBD1 or TRBD2 (5 bases each). Germline V CDR1 and CDR2: SGHDT, YYEEEE. With 3 bases removed from V and 4 bases from J, the gap between germline ends came to 16 bases. The CDR3 has 15 amino acids.

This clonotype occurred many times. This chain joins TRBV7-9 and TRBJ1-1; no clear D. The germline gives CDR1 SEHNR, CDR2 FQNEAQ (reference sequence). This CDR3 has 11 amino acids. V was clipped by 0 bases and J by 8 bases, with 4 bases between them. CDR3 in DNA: TGTGCCAGCAGCTTAGCGGTCGAAGCTTTCTTT. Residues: CASSLAVEAFF.

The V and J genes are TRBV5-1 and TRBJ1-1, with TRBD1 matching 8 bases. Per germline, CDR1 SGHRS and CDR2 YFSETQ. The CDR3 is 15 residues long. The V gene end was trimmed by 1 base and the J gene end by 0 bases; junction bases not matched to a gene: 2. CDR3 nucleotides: TGCGCCAGCAGCTTGCAGGGGGCTCTGAACACTGAAGCTTTCTTT. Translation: CASSLQGALNTEAFF.

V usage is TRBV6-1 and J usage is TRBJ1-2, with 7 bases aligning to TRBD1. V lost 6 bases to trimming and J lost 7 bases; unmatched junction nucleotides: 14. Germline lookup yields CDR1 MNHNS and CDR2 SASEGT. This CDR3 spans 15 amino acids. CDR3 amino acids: CASRRQGTQMGGYTF. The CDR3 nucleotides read TGTGCCAGCAGAAGACAGGGCACGCAGATGGGTGGCTACACCTTC.

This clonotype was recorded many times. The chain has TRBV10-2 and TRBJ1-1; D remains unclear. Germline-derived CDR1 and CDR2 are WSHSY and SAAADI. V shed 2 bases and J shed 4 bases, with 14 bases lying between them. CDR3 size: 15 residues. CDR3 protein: CASSEGPLSGTEAFF. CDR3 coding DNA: TGCGCCAGCAGTGAGGGCCCCCTGTCGGGCACTGAAGCTTTCTTT.

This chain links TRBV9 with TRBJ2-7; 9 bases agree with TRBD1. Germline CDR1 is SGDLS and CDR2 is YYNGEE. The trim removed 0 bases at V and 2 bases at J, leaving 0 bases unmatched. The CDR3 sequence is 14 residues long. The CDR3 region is CASSVDRGPYEQYF. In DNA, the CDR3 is TGTGCCAGCAGCGTAGACAGGGGGCCCTACGAGCAGTACTTC.

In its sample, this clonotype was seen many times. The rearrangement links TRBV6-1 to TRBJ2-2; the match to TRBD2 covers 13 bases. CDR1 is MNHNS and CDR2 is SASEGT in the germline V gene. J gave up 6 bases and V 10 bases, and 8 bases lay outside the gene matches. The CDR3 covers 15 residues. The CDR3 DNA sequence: TGTGCCAAACTAGCGGGGGGGCCTGAGTCCGGGGAGCTGTTTTTT. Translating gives CAKLAGGPESGELFF.

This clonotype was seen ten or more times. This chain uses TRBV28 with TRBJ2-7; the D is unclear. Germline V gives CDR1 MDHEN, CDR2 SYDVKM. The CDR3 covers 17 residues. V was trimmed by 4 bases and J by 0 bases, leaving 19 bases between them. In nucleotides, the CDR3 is TGTGCCAGCAGTTCCTTCGGTTTTTATGGGATCTCCTACGAGCAGTACTTC. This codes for CASSSFGFYGISYEQYF.

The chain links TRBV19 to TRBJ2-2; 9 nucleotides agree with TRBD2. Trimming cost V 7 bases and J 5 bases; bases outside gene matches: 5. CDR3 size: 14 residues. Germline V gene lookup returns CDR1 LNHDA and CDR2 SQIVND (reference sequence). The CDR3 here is CASMRGGRTGELFF. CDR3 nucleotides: TGTGCCAGTATGCGGGGGGGACGTACCGGGGAGCTGTTTTTT.

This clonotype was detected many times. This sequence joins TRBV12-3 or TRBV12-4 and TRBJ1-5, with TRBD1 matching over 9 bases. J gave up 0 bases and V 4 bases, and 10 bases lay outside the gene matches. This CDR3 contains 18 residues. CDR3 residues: CASSSQGANPYSNQPQHF. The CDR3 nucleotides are TGTGCCAGCAGTTCACAGGGGGCGAATCCCTATAGCAATCAGCCCCAGCATTTT.

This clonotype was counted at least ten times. In nucleotides, the CDR3 is TGTGCCAGCAGCTCCCCCGCCCTGGGACAGACCTACGAGCAGTACTTC. Translation gives CASSSPALGQTYEQYF. The chain combines TRBV7-2 with TRBJ2-7, with 7 bases lining up with TRBD1. Germline lookup yields CDR1 SGHTA and CDR2 FQGNSA. The CDR3 sequence is 16 residues long. The V and J ends lost 4 bases and 2 bases, in that order; junction bases with no gene match: 11.

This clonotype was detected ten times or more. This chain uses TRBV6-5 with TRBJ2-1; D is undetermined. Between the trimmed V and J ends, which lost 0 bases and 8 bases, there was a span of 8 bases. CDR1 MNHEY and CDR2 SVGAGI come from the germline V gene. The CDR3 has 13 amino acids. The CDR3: CASSYSALHEQFF. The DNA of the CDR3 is TGTGCCAGCAGTTACTCGGCTTTGCATGAGCAGTTCTTC.

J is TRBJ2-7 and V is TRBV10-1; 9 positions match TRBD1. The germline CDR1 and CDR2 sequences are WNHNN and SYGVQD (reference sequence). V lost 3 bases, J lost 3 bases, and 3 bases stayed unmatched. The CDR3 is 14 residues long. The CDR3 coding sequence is TGCGCCAGCAGTGACCAGGGACAGGGCTACGAGCAGTACTTC. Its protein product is CASSDQGQGYEQYF.

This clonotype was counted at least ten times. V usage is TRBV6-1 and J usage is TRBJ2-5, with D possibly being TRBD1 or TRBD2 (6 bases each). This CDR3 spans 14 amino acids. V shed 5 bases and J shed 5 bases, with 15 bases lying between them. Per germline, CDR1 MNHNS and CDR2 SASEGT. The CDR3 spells CASSRTQGRETQYF. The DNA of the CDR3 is TGTGCCAGCAGTCGCACGCAGGGGAGGGAGACCCAGTACTTC.

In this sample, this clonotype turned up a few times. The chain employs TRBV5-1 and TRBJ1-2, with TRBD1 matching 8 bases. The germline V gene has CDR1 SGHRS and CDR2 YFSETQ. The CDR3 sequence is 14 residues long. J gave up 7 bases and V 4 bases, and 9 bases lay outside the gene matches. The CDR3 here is CASSATGGNVGYTF. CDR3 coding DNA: TGCGCCAGCAGCGCTACAGGGGGAAATGTTGGCTACACCTTC.

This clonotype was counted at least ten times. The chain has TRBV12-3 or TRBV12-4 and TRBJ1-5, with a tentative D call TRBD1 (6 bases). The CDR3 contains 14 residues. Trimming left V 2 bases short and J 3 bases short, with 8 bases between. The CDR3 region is CASSLQGTNQPQHF. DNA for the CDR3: TGTGCCAGCAGTTTACAGGGGACCAATCAGCCCCAGCATTTT.

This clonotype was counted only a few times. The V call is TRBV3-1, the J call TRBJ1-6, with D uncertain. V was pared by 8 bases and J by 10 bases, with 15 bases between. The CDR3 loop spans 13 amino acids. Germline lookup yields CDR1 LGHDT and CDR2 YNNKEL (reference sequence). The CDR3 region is CASSSGLPSPLHF. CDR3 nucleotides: TGTGCCAGCTCATCGGGCCTCCCGTCACCCCTCCACTTT.

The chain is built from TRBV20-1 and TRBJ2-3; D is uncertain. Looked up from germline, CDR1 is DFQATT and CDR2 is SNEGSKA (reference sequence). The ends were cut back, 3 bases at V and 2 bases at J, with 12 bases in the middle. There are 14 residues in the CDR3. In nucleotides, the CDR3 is TGCAGTGCTAGGGACCGCTTAAACACAGATACGCAGTATTTT. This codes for CSARDRLNTDTQYF.

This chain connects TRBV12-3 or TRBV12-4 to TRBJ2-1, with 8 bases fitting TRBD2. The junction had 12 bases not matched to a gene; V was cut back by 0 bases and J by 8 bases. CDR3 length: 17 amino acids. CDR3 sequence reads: CASSLAAGGPPPDEQFF. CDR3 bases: TGTGCCAGCAGTTTAGCGGCGGGGGGCCCCCCCCCCGATGAGCAGTTCTTC.

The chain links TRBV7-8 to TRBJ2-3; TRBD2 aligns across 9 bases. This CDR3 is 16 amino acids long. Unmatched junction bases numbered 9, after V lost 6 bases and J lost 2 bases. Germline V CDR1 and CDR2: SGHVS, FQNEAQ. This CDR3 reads CASSKISGGLTDTQYF. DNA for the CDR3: TGTGCCAGCAGTAAAATTAGCGGGGGACTCACAGATACGCAGTATTTT.

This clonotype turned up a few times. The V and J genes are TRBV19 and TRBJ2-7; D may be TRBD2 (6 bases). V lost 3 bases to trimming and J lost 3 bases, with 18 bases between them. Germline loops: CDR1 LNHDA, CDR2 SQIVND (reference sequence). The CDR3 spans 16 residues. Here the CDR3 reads CASSIASAALVYEQYF. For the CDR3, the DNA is TGTGCCAGTAGTATCGCTAGCGCCGCTCTAGTCTACGAGCAGTACTTC.

CDR3 region: CAIYSRGYGYTF. Written as DNA, the CDR3 is TGTGCCATCTACAGCCGGGGCTATGGCTACACCTTC. The chain is built from TRBV10-3 and TRBJ1-2; no reliable D call. Looked up from germline, CDR1 is ENHRY and CDR2 is SYGVKD. Trimming cost V 8 bases and J 4 bases, with 11 bases left between them. The CDR3 sequence is 12 residues long.